A selection of T cell receptor beta chains follows, all from one sample in a study of T cell responses to AZD1222 COVID-19 vaccine. TCRdb keeps only in-frame clones here, not all; method: immunoSEQ multiplex PCR. The table records about 150,000 clones, around 90% of them present only once. The sample was peripheral blood, taken 28 days after the second AZD1222 dose. These receptors were obtained from an adult who received the AZD1222 COVID-19 vaccine. CDR3s include the opening cysteine and the closing phenylalanine or tryptophan. D genes are given only for firm matches. Only part of the rows carry a size: once, few, many, or a class if the clone is expanded.

J gene	V gene	D gene	clone size	CDR3 protein	CDR3 DNA
TRBJ2-3	TRBV25-1	TRBD1	-	CASSESHRGLDTQYF	TGTGCCAGCAGTGAGTCGCACAGGGGGCTGGATACGCAGTATTTT
TRBJ2-6	TRBV29-1	-	-	CSVRDGTSSGANVLTF	TGCAGCGTCCGGGACGGTACAAGCTCTGGGGCCAACGTCCTGACTTTC
TRBJ2-2	TRBV3-1/TRBV3-2	-	-	CASSQGASTGELFF	TGTGCCAGCAGCCAAGGCGCGAGCACCGGGGAGCTGTTTTTT
TRBJ2-6	TRBV19	-	-	CASRIGLGQGTTSSGANVLTF	TGTGCCAGTAGGATAGGGCTGGGGCAGGGGACTACGAGCTCTGGGGCCAACGTCCTGACTTTC
TRBJ1-4	TRBV4-1	-	-	CASKRTGSNEKLFF	TGCGCCAGTAAAAGAACAGGAAGTAATGAAAAACTGTTTTTT
TRBJ2-3	TRBV6-4	TRBD1	-	CASSETGTGGTDTQYF	TGTGCCAGCAGTGAAACCGGGACAGGGGGCACAGATACGCAGTATTTT
TRBJ1-5	TRBV4-2	-	-	CASSQDTRTDDYSNQPQHF	TGTGCCAGCAGCCAAGATACCAGGACGGATGATTATAGCAATCAGCCCCAGCATTTT
TRBJ2-7	TRBV19	-	-	CASSIVPLAAGHEQYF	TGTGCCAGTAGTATAGTTCCACTCGCGGCTGGCCACGAGCAGTACTTC
TRBJ2-2	TRBV2	-	-	CASEQGFTGELFF	TGTGCCAGCGAACAGGGATTCACCGGGGAGCTGTTTTTT
TRBJ2-2	TRBV2	-	-	CASRFENTGELFF	TGTGCCAGCAGGTTCGAGAACACCGGGGAGCTGTTTTTT
TRBJ2-5	TRBV11-1	-	-	CASSPLDSGQETQYF	TGTGCCAGCAGCCCCTTGGATAGCGGCCAAGAGACCCAGTACTTC
TRBJ1-2	TRBV6-5	TRBD1	-	CASSYAGGYYGYTF	TGTGCCAGCAGTTACGCAGGGGGTTACTATGGCTACACCTTC
TRBJ1-1	TRBV19	-	-	CASRDGIRTEAFF	TGTGCCAGTCGGGACGGAATTCGCACTGAAGCTTTCTTT
TRBJ1-2	TRBV21-1	-	-	CASSKGGDRGKLNYGYTF	TGTGCCAGCAGCAAAGGGGGGGACCGAGGGAAACTTAACTATGGCTACACCTTC
TRBJ2-5	TRBV7-9	-	-	CASSPRGGETQYF	TGTGCCAGCAGCCCCAGGGGGGGAGAGACCCAGTACTTC
TRBJ1-1	TRBV7-2	TRBD1	-	CASSLSTGVATEAFF	TGTGCCAGCAGCTTATCGACAGGGGTGGCCACTGAAGCTTTCTTT
TRBJ2-7	TRBV6-5	-	-	CATHQGIYEQYF	TGTGCCACCCACCAGGGGATTTACGAGCAGTACTTC
TRBJ2-3	TRBV14	TRBD1	-	CASSQDRDYTDTQYF	TGTGCCAGCAGCCAGGACAGGGATTACACAGATACGCAGTATTTT
TRBJ2-5	TRBV28	TRBD1	-	CASSFRDRVETQYF	TGTGCCAGCAGTTTCCGGGACAGGGTGGAGACCCAGTACTTC
TRBJ2-2	TRBV7-2	-	-	CASSLIGADTGELFF	TGTGCCAGCAGCTTAATCGGGGCAGACACCGGGGAGCTGTTTTTT
TRBJ2-7	TRBV5-6	-	-	CASSSGSLLKAYEQYF	TGTGCCAGCAGCTCCGGGTCCCTCCTGAAGGCCTACGAGCAGTACTTC
TRBJ2-3	TRBV15	-	few	CATSGGGDTQYF	TGTGCCACCAGCGGGGGTGGAGATACGCAGTATTTT
TRBJ1-2	TRBV30	-	-	CAWSGGYGYTF	TGTGCCTGGAGTGGTGGCTATGGCTACACCTTC
TRBJ1-2	TRBV7-9	-	-	CASSFNRRGGGYTF	TGTGCCAGCAGCTTCAACCGCAGGGGAGGTGGCTACACCTTC
TRBJ2-5	TRBV18	TRBD1	-	CASSLRDRAQETQYF	TGTGCCAGCTCACTCCGGGACAGGGCACAAGAGACCCAGTACTTC
TRBJ2-7	TRBV27	TRBD2	-	CASTLTSSGSYEQYF	TGTGCCAGCACTCTAACCTCTAGCGGCTCCTACGAGCAGTACTTC
TRBJ2-1	TRBV12-3/TRBV12-4	-	-	CASSFFDEQFF	TGTGCCAGCAGTTTCTTCGATGAGCAGTTCTTC
TRBJ1-1	TRBV6-5	-	-	CASSYSPSTEAFF	TGTGCCAGCAGTTACTCACCGAGCACTGAAGCTTTCTTT
TRBJ1-3	TRBV9	TRBD1	-	CASSVYDQGAAGNTIYF	TGTGCCAGCAGCGTTTATGACCAGGGGGCGGCTGGAAACACCATATATTTT
TRBJ1-3	TRBV7-3	TRBD1	-	CASSSTGVGNTIYF	TGTGCCAGCAGCTCAACAGGGGTCGGAAACACCATATATTTT
TRBJ2-7	TRBV29-1	TRBD1	-	CSVADRGSYEQYF	TGCAGCGTCGCCGACAGGGGGTCCTACGAGCAGTACTTC
TRBJ2-1	TRBV3-1/TRBV3-2	-	-	CASSQRGDSSYNEQFF	TGTGCCAGCAGCCAAAGGGGGGACAGCTCCTACAATGAGCAGTTCTTC
TRBJ2-1	TRBV7-9	-	-	CASSLDSKNEQFF	TGTGCCAGCAGCTTAGACAGTAAGAATGAGCAGTTCTTC
TRBJ2-5	TRBV7-6	-	-	CASSPDRSRQETQYF	TGTGCCAGCAGCCCCGACAGGTCCAGACAAGAGACCCAGTACTTC
TRBJ2-2	TRBV4-1	-	-	CASSQSRRGRVPNTGELFF	TGCGCCAGCAGCCAATCCCGCAGGGGCCGCGTGCCGAACACCGGGGAGCTGTTTTTT
TRBJ2-1	TRBV11-2	TRBD2	-	CASSLGVAGGYNEQFF	TGTGCCAGCAGCTTAGGGGTAGCGGGAGGGTACAATGAGCAGTTCTTC
TRBJ1-5	TRBV27	-	-	CASSLSLQVGNQPQHF	TGTGCCAGCAGTTTATCTTTGCAGGTAGGGAATCAGCCCCAGCATTTT
TRBJ1-1	TRBV30	-	-	CAWSLWGGRNNTEAFF	TGTGCCTGGAGTCTGTGGGGGGGCAGGAATAACACTGAAGCTTTCTTT
TRBJ2-5	TRBV5-4	-	-	CASSSGMSETQYF	TGTGCCAGCAGCTCGGGAATGTCGGAGACCCAGTACTTC
TRBJ2-5	TRBV6-2/TRBV6-3	-	once	CASSQAETQYF	TGTGCCAGCAGTCAGGCAGAGACCCAGTACTTC
TRBJ1-5	TRBV9	-	-	CASSVVDDTGPQFISNQPQHF	TGTGCCAGCAGCGTAGTAGATGATACGGGACCCCAATTCATTAGCAATCAGCCCCAGCATTTT
TRBJ2-3	TRBV5-4	-	-	CASRDSRSSTDTQYF	TGTGCCAGCAGGGACAGCAGGTCCAGCACAGATACGCAGTATTTT
TRBJ1-5	TRBV19	TRBD1	-	CASSSHGQGGNQPQHF	TGTGCCAGTAGTTCCCACGGACAGGGCGGCAATCAGCCCCAGCATTTT
TRBJ1-1	TRBV11-2	-	-	CASSLVGAARMNTEAFF	TGTGCCAGCAGCTTAGTCGGCGCGGCCAGGATGAACACTGAAGCTTTCTTT
TRBJ2-2	TRBV29-1	-	-	CSVLNTGELFF	TGCAGCGTCTTGAACACCGGGGAGCTGTTTTTT
TRBJ1-1	TRBV27	-	-	CASSLRGSEAFF	TGTGCCAGCAGTTTAAGAGGGTCTGAAGCTTTCTTT
TRBJ2-1	TRBV4-3	-	-	CASSPQALSVQFF	TGCGCCAGCAGCCCCCAGGCCCTATCGGTCCAGTTCTTC
TRBJ1-1	TRBV3-1/TRBV3-2	-	-	CASSQKGGAAEAFF	TGTGCCAGCAGCCAAAAGGGGGGGGCGGCTGAAGCTTTCTTT
TRBJ2-1	TRBV3-1/TRBV3-2	-	-	CASSQTKGEQFF	TGTGCCAGCAGCCAAACAAAGGGTGAGCAGTTCTTC
TRBJ1-6	TRBV10-3	-	-	CASRTGSDSPLHF	TGTGCCTCTAGAACGGGTTCTGATTCACCCCTCCACTTT